The rows below give T cell receptor beta chains drawn from one sample of a study of shared clonotypes between healthy human individuals. TCRdb's copy holds only in-frame clones and misses some; the assay was immunoSEQ multiplex PCR. The sample shows roughly 500,000 clones, 90% to 96% of them seen only once. Input material: naive CD4+ T cells sorted from blood. These receptors were collected from a woman in her 30s in good health. The conserved cysteine and the conserved F or W are not part of the CDR3 here.

V gene	J gene	CDR3 protein
TRBV7-6	TRBJ2-7	ASSLAAHSYEQY
TRBV19	TRBJ2-7	ASQPGQGNYEQY
TRBV18	TRBJ2-7	ASSPPSGGVYYEQY
TRBV14	TRBJ2-1	ASSQASMSSYNEQF
TRBV5-1	TRBJ2-3	ASSLAAVVGDTQY
TRBV5-1	TRBJ2-2	ASSFLAAANTGELF
TRBV6-1	TRBJ1-1	ASSQMMNTEAF
TRBV7-8	TRBJ2-5	ASTPWGGHEETQY
TRBV19	TRBJ1-4	ASRQGRNNEKLF
TRBV11-2	TRBJ1-1	ASSPWVGTPTEAF
TRBV6-5	TRBJ2-7	ASARGQGGLYEQY
TRBV7-9	TRBJ2-7	ASSLKRERIEQY
TRBV6-1	TRBJ1-1	ASSDRTGGNTEAF